One sample yielded the 32 T cell receptor beta chains listed below, sequenced in a study of shared clonotypes between healthy human individuals. Method: immunoSEQ multiplex PCR; TCRdb's copy keeps in-frame clones and lacks some. The repertoire holds roughly 1,800,000 clones, with about 95% as singletons. The naive CD8 fraction comprised CD45RO-negative cells positively selected for CCR7 and excluded terminally differentiated effector memory CD45RA+ cells. Sequencing was carried out using naive CD8+ T cells sorted from blood. These receptors came from a man between 18 and 35 years old in good health.

This clone appeared once. The chain links TRBV29-1 to TRBJ2-7; 11 positions match TRBD2. The CDR3 contains 13 residues. After removal of 3 bases from V and 3 bases from J, the junction contained 1 base not matched to a gene. The germline gives CDR1 SQVTM, CDR2 ANQGSEA. CDR3 nucleotide sequence: TGCAGCGTTGAGCTAGCGGGAGGCTACGAGCAGTACTTC. This gives the protein CSVELAGGYEQYF.

Remarks on this clone: One end of the junction varies from germline; a read error may be responsible. The rearrangement joins TRBV4-3 to TRBJ2-7; D is unclear. This CDR3 spans 14 amino acids. The germline V gene has CDR1 LGHNA and CDR2 YSLEER. CDR3 region: CASSPLLGSHEQYF. CDR3 DNA sequence: TGCGCCAGCAGCCCCCTCCTGGGCTCCCACGAGCAGTACTTC.

The V and J genes are TRBV7-9 and TRBJ2-7; D may be TRBD1 or TRBD2 (5 bases each). CDR1 is SEHNR, CDR2 FQNEAQ, per germline (reference sequence). The CDR3 is 13 amino acids. Trimming took off 8 bases at V and 0 bases at J, with 11 bases between the two ends. The CDR3 sequence: CASGTPSSYEQYF. The CDR3 DNA reads TGTGCCAGCGGGACGCCCTCCTCCTACGAGCAGTACTTC.

The chain recombines TRBV5-1 with TRBJ2-5; D may be TRBD1 (5 bases). CDR3 length: 14 residues. Germline V gene data show CDR1 as SGHRS and CDR2 as YFSETQ. Trimming shortened V by 1 base and J by 5 bases, and 12 bases separated the two germline ends. Here the CDR3 reads CASSLRQGGETQYF. The CDR3 DNA is TGCGCCAGCAGCTTGCGTCAGGGCGGTGAGACCCAGTACTTC.

This clone was detected only once. The chain has TRBV27 and TRBJ2-7; no reliable D call. CDR1 MNHEY and CDR2 SMNVEV come from the germline V gene (reference sequence). The CDR3 is 14 amino acids. V lost 3 bases and J 5 bases, leaving 14 bases between the germline ends. CDR3 sequence reads: CASSLMSFPDEQYF. CDR3 in DNA: TGTGCCAGCAGTTTGATGAGTTTTCCCGACGAGCAGTACTTC.

Remarks on this clone: At one end the junction does not follow the germline gene, possibly because of a read error. The V and J genes are TRBV7-7 and TRBJ2-2; a weak D match, TRBD2 (6 bases). From germline, CDR1 is SSHAT and CDR2 FNYEAQ (reference sequence). This CDR3 region has 16 residues. The CDR3 nucleotides are TGTGCTAGCAGCTTAGCGGTGGCGGAGGTGGCCGGGGAGCTGTTTTTT. Its protein product is CASSLAVAEVAGELFF. The variable domain in full, with the rest retrieved from reference TRBV7-7 and TRBJ2-2, is GAGVSQSPRYKVTKRGQDVTLRCDPISSHATLYWYQQALGQGPEFLTYFNYEAQPDKSGLPSDRFSAERPEGSISTLTIQRTEQRDSAMYRCASSLAVAEVAGELFFGEGSRLTVL.

The chain recombines TRBV30 with TRBJ2-3; D might be TRBD1 or TRBD2, each matching 5 bases. Germline V CDR1 and CDR2: GTSNPN, SVGIG (reference sequence). CDR3 length equals 13 residues. V gave up 2 bases and J gave up 5 bases, with 11 bases separating them. CDR3 sequence reads: CAWSWGNGDTQYF. The CDR3 DNA reads TGTGCCTGGAGTTGGGGGAATGGAGATACGCAGTATTTT.

The chain combines TRBV7-9 with TRBJ1-1, with unresolved D. CDR1 is SEHNR, CDR2 FQNEAQ, per germline (reference sequence). The V gene lost 7 bases and the J gene lost 1 base, with 19 bases spanning the gap. The CDR3 totals 16 residues. The CDR3 nucleotides are TGTGCCAGCATCCCCCCGTGGGCTAGGGAGAACACTGAAGCTTTCTTT. This gives the protein CASIPPWARENTEAFF.

For this clone: One end of the junction does not line up with germline, which may come from a read error. The chain joins TRBV6-6 to TRBJ2-5; D gene ambiguous. Germline CDR1 and CDR2: MNHNY and SVGAGI (reference sequence). The CDR3 extends over 15 amino acids. The CDR3 sequence: CASSYPAEAQEAQYF. Here the CDR3 DNA reads TGTGCCAGCAGTTACCCGGCAGAAGCCCAAGAGGCCCAGTACTTC.

The V gene is TRBV5-1, the J gene TRBJ1-6, with D uncertain. The V gene lost 2 bases and the J gene lost 0 bases, with 12 bases spanning the gap. Germline values: CDR1 SGHRS, CDR2 YFSETQ. The CDR3 sequence is 17 residues long. The CDR3 region is CASSLKQLNSYNSPLHF. The CDR3 nucleotides read TGCGCCAGCAGCTTAAAACAGCTTAACTCCTATAATTCACCCCTCCACTTT.

The gene calls are TRBV30 and TRBJ2-1; 9 nucleotides match TRBD2. The J segment lost 2 bases and the V segment lost 3 bases, leaving 20 bases of the junction unmatched. The CDR3 totals 20 residues. Germline CDR1 GTSNPN, CDR2 SVGIG (reference sequence). The CDR3 loop is CAWRMASAILAGVPYNEQFF. CDR3 DNA: TGTGCCTGGAGAATGGCTTCGGCTATTTTAGCGGGAGTTCCCTACAATGAGCAGTTCTTC.

The rearrangement joins TRBV27 to TRBJ1-4; no reliable D call. The length of the CDR3 is 13 residues. V was pared by 4 bases and J by 8 bases, with 11 bases between. CDR1 is MNHEY and CDR2 is SMNVEV in the germline V gene (reference sequence). CDR3: CASSSIPGEKLFF. The DNA for the CDR3 is TGTGCCAGCAGTTCTATTCCCGGGGAAAAACTGTTTTTT.

The V call is TRBV4-1, the J call TRBJ2-7; 7 nucleotides agree with TRBD2. From germline, CDR1 is MGHRA and CDR2 YSYEKL. Trimming cost V 2 bases and J 0 bases; bases outside gene matches: 4. The CDR3 is 15 residues long. The CDR3 protein is CASSQRGGSSYEQYF. The CDR3 coding sequence is TGCGCCAGCAGCCAAAGAGGCGGGAGCTCCTACGAGCAGTACTTC.

This clone occurred once. The chain is built from TRBV6-5 and TRBJ2-1; D is undetermined. The germline V gene has CDR1 MNHEY and CDR2 SVGAGI. V was clipped by 5 bases and J by 3 bases, with 8 bases between them. CDR3 size: 13 residues. Here the CDR3 DNA reads TGTGCCAGCAGTCACACACTCTACAATGAGCAGTTCTTC. This sequence encodes CASSHTLYNEQFF.

V is TRBV7-9 and J is TRBJ2-3, with TRBD2 matching over 11 bases. The CDR3 covers 17 residues. CDR1 and CDR2 from the germline V gene are SEHNR and FQNEAQ (reference sequence). Trimming removed 5 bases from V and 0 bases from J; junction bases left unmatched: 7. The CDR3 loop is CASSPPLAGGSTDTQYF. CDR3 nucleotides: TGTGCCAGCAGCCCACCGCTAGCGGGGGGTAGCACAGATACGCAGTATTTT.

The V gene is TRBV5-5, the J gene TRBJ2-1; D not certain. Germline V gene data show CDR1 as SGHKS and CDR2 as YYEKEE (reference sequence). Trimming shortened V by 0 bases and J by 5 bases, and 6 bases separated the two germline ends. This CDR3 has 13 residues. DNA for the CDR3: TGTGCCAGCAGCTTGGAGGGAAACAATGAGCAGTTCTTC. Its translation: CASSLEGNNEQFF.

The chain couples TRBV11-2 to TRBJ2-3, with D perhaps TRBD2 (6 bases). CDR3 length equals 15 residues. V lost 5 bases, J lost 2 bases, and 14 bases lay in between. Looked up from germline, CDR1 is SGHAT and CDR2 is FQNNGV. The CDR3 sequence: CASSPRGGNTDTQYF. DNA of the CDR3: TGTGCCAGCAGCCCTCGTGGAGGGAACACAGATACGCAGTATTTT.

Worth noting for this clone: Other DNA sequences in the sample encode the same CDR3. The V and J genes are TRBV9 and TRBJ2-7, with 7 bases lining up with TRBD2. The CDR3 has 14 amino acids. J was trimmed by 3 bases and V by 0 bases; bases with no gene match: 3. Germline V gene data show CDR1 as SGDLS and CDR2 as YYNGEE. CDR3 DNA: TGTGCCAGCAGCGTAGGTGGGGGGGTCTACGAGCAGTACTTC. It specifies CASSVGGGVYEQYF.

To note about this clone: Other DNA sequences within the sample encode an identical CDR3. The gene calls are TRBV6-5 and TRBJ1-1, with D perhaps matching TRBD1 (5 bases). CDR1 and CDR2 from the germline V gene are MNHEY and SVGAGI. This CDR3 is 14 amino acids long. The V end was cut by 2 bases, the J end by 1 base, with 8 bases between. The chain's CDR3 is CASSYGQGNTEAFF. The CDR3 nucleotides read TGTGCCAGCAGTTACGGTCAGGGGAACACTGAAGCTTTCTTT.

Concerning this clone itself: The same CDR3 also results from other DNA sequences found in this sample. The rearrangement links TRBV9 to TRBJ2-7, with D maybe TRBD1 (6 bases). There are 13 residues in the CDR3. Germline V CDR1 and CDR2: SGDLS, YYNGEE. The V end lost 4 bases, the J end lost 7 bases, and 15 bases lay between the germline ends. This chain's CDR3 is CASSPSGRGEQYF. For the CDR3, the DNA is TGTGCCAGCAGCCCAAGCGGTAGGGGGGAGCAGTACTTC.

V gene TRBV19 combines with J gene TRBJ1-2; perhaps TRBD1 as D (5 bases). The CDR3 has 12 residues. Germline loops: CDR1 LNHDA, CDR2 SQIVND (reference sequence). V shed 10 bases and J shed 8 bases, with 17 bases lying between them. The CDR3 sequence is CATEGGARGYTF. Written as DNA, the CDR3 is TGTGCCACTGAGGGAGGGGCACGAGGCTACACCTTC. Based on the CDR3 plus reference TRBV19 and TRBJ1-2, the full variable domain is DGGITQSPKYLFRKEGQNVTLSCEQNLNHDAMYWYRQDPGQGLRLIYYSQIVNDFQKGDIAEGYSVSREKKESFPLTVTSAQKNPTAFYLCATEGGARGYTFGSGTRLTVV.

This clone occurred once. The rearrangement joins TRBV2 to TRBJ2-7; 10 bases fit TRBD1. The CDR3 runs to 14 residues. Germline-derived CDR1 and CDR2 are SNHLY and FYNNEI. J was trimmed by 0 bases and V by 8 bases; bases with no gene match: 4. The CDR3 loop reads CASYRDRGSYEQYF. Written as DNA, the CDR3 is TGTGCCAGCTATCGGGACAGGGGCTCCTACGAGCAGTACTTC. The full variable domain, completed using reference TRBV2 and TRBJ2-7, is EPEVTQTPSHQVTQMGQEVILRCVPISNHLYFYWYRQILGQKVEFLVSFYNNEISEKSEIFDDQFSVERPDGSNFTLKIRSTKLEDSAMYFCASYRDRGSYEQYFGPGTRLTVT.

The sample holds one count of this clone. The V and J genes are TRBV6-4 and TRBJ1-2; D ambiguous. Trimming shortened V by 4 bases and J by 4 bases, and 7 bases separated the two germline ends. In germline, CDR1 is MRHNA, CDR2 SNTAGT. The CDR3 consists of 12 residues. The DNA for the CDR3 is TGTGCCAGCAGTGGGCAGAGCTATGGCTACACCTTC. This sequence encodes CASSGQSYGYTF.

The rearrangement uses TRBV2 and TRBJ2-7; 11 bases match TRBD2. Germline values: CDR1 SNHLY, CDR2 FYNNEI. V was pared by 7 bases and J by 5 bases, with 10 bases of the junction left unmatched. There are 15 residues in the CDR3. The CDR3 sequence: CASTIGTSGLDEQYF. The CDR3 coding sequence is TGTGCCAGCACCATCGGGACTAGCGGCCTTGACGAGCAGTACTTC.

The CDR3 reads CASSEGLVAYEQYF. In nucleotides, the CDR3 is TGTGCCAGCAGTGAAGGACTAGTGGCCTACGAGCAGTACTTC. This chain connects TRBV6-1 to TRBJ2-7, with D possibly TRBD2 on 6 matching bases. Between the trimmed V and J ends, which lost 1 base and 2 bases, there was a span of 9 bases. The CDR3 spans 14 residues. Germline lookup yields CDR1 MNHNS and CDR2 SASEGT.

The J gene is TRBJ1-1, the V gene TRBV2; D is unresolved. The CDR3 runs 17 residues. Trimming stripped 6 bases from V and 3 bases from J, with 23 bases between. Germline values: CDR1 SNHLY, CDR2 FYNNEI. The CDR3 reads CASSPDNGPLPDTEAFF. DNA of the CDR3: TGTGCCAGCAGCCCTGACAATGGGCCACTTCCAGACACTGAAGCTTTCTTT. The full variable domain, with the rest looked up from reference TRBV2 and TRBJ1-1, is EPEVTQTPSHQVTQMGQEVILRCVPISNHLYFYWYRQILGQKVEFLVSFYNNEISEKSEIFDDQFSVERPDGSNFTLKIRSTKLEDSAMYFCASSPDNGPLPDTEAFFGQGTRLTVV.

The rearrangement links TRBV4-3 to TRBJ1-1; D is possibly TRBD1 (6 bases). CDR1 is LGHNA and CDR2 is YSLEER in the germline V gene. The CDR3 runs 16 residues. The V and J ends lost 0 bases and 5 bases respectively, with 16 bases between them. The CDR3 nucleotides read TGCGCCAGCAGCCAAGATGAAACAGGGCCGGGGACTGAAGCTTTCTTT. Translated, it gives CASSQDETGPGTEAFF.

The chain joins TRBV29-1 to TRBJ2-1; 8 bases agree with TRBD2. Trimming cost V 7 bases and J 7 bases; bases outside gene matches: 9. Germline V CDR1 and CDR2: SQVTM, ANQGSEA. This CDR3 has 13 residues. CDR3 DNA sequence: TGCAGCGGGGCCGGGACTAGTAAGAATGAGCAGTTCTTC. Residues: CSGAGTSKNEQFF.

V and J are TRBV5-4 and TRBJ2-7, with a tentative D call TRBD1 (6 bases). V lost 5 bases to trimming and J lost 3 bases, with 12 bases between them. Germline lookup yields CDR1 SGHNT and CDR2 YYREEE (reference sequence). The CDR3 is made up of 13 amino acids. CDR3 nucleotides: TGTGCCAGCAGGGGGGCAGACAACTACGAGCAGTACTTC. This sequence encodes CASRGADNYEQYF.

This clone is a singleton in its sample. This chain uses TRBV4-1 with TRBJ2-1, with 7 bases aligning to TRBD2. The V segment lost 4 bases and the J segment 3 bases; nucleotides outside the gene matches: 12. Germline loops: CDR1 MGHRA, CDR2 YSYEKL. The CDR3 has 17 residues. CDR3 in amino acids: CASSPLGEGLFYNEQFF. The CDR3 DNA reads TGCGCCAGCAGCCCCCTGGGGGAGGGACTCTTCTACAATGAGCAGTTCTTC.

On this clone itself: The same CDR3 can be traced to other DNA sequences in this sample. The CDR3 loop reads CASSPGDTQYF. The CDR3 DNA sequence: TGTGCCAGCAGTCCGGGGGATACGCAGTATTTT. V gene TRBV6-5 combines with J gene TRBJ2-3, with TRBD2 as a possible D gene (5 bases). V dropped 5 bases and J dropped 6 bases, with 6 bases sitting between them. This CDR3 contains 11 residues. Germline V gene lookup returns CDR1 MNHEY and CDR2 SVGAGI.

CDR3 residues: CASSEQQNTGELFF. In DNA, the CDR3 is TGCGCCAGCAGTGAACAGCAGAACACCGGGGAGCTGTTTTTT. The rearrangement links TRBV10-2 to TRBJ2-2; D not certain. Germline CDR1 is WSHSY and CDR2 is SAAADI. Trimming shortened V by 3 bases and J by 1 base, and 6 bases separated the two germline ends. CDR3 size: 14 residues.